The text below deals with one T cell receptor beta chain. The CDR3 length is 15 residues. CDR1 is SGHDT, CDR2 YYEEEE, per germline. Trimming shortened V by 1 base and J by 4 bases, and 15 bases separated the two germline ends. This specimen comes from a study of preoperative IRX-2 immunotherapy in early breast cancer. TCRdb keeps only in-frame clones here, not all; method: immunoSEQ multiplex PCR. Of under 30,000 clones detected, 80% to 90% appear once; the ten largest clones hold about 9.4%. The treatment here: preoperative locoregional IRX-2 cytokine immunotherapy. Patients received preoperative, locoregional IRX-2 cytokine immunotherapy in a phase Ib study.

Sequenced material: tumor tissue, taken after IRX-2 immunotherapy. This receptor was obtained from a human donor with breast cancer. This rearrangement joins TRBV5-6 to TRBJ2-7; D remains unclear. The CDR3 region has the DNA TGTGCCAGCAGCTTGCCCGGGTCCAGCCCTTACGAGCAGTACTTC. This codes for CASSLPGSSPYEQYF. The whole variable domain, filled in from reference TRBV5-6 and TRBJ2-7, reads DAGVTQSPTHLIKTRGQQVTLRCSPKSGHDTVSWYQQALGQGPQFIFQYYEEEERQRGNFPDRFSGHQFPNYSSELNVNALLLGDSALYLCASSLPGSSPYEQYFGPGTRLTVT.